This TCR beta chain comes out of a study of human T cells and chemical hapten exposure. Described time point: pre-sensitization, week 0. The treatment: therapeutic diphenylcyclopropenone sensitization with weekly scalp DPC. General observations from the study: The formation of large CDR3 similarity clusters by expanded TCRs significantly exceeded that of controls.

Single cDNA molecules in the library carried unique molecular identifiers attached during preparation. Via MiXCR, TCRdb re-called the RACE reads, giving one row per CDR3 protein. The sample includes 55,000 to 75,000 distinct CDR3 sequences, around 7% of them seen just once. This clonotype was counted ten times or more. The antigen is unknown. The sequenced sample was whole blood, obtained in connection with sensitization to the hapten diphenylcyclopropenone (DPC). The sequence derives from a woman aged 25 to 39 with alopecia areata. Some clones in this sample may be carry-over from other donors' samples.

CDR3 amino acids: CASSLSGLNTEAFF. The CDR3 coding sequence is TGTGCCAGCAGTTTGAGTGGGCTGAACACTGAAGCTTTCTTT. This chain uses TRBV12-3 or TRBV12-4 with TRBJ1-1; D gene ambiguous. Trimming pared 3 bases from V and 0 bases from J, leaving 8 bases between. The CDR3 loop spans 14 amino acids.